Following are 11 T cell receptor beta chains from one sample sequenced in a study of post-analysis software for immune sequencing data. General study findings and limits: Controls had lower frequencies than patients of four or five TRBV segments, which included TRBV5-6, TRBV5-1 and TRBV20-1.

The TCR beta cDNA libraries contained unique molecular identifiers. MiXCR, applied by TCRdb to the PCR reads, yields one record per CDR3 protein. Among 430,000 or so distinct CDR3 sequences listed, approximately 42% were seen once. For these receptors, no antigen is known. Sequencing was done on a sample of blood. The source is a girl aged 2 to 10 with multiple sclerosis.

The chain combines TRBV15 with TRBJ2-1; possible D gene TRBD2, 5 bases. Per germline, CDR1 LNHNV and CDR2 YYDKDF (reference sequence). The length of the CDR3 is 13 residues. V was pared by 3 bases and J by 4 bases, with 7 bases between. CDR3 in amino acids: CATSSGVYNEQFF. In DNA form, the CDR3 reads TGTGCCACCAGCAGCGGGGTATACAATGAGCAGTTCTTC.

J is TRBJ2-7 and V is TRBV7-9, with D maybe TRBD1 (6 bases). Trimming took off 3 bases at V and 2 bases at J, with 14 bases between the two ends. CDR1 is SEHNR, CDR2 FQNEAQ, per germline (reference sequence). CDR3 size: 15 residues. CDR3 region: CASSFQQGGTYEQYF. The DNA for the CDR3 is TGTGCCAGCAGCTTTCAACAGGGCGGAACCTACGAGCAGTACTTC.

This chain joins TRBV5-1 and TRBJ2-5; 9 bases fit TRBD1. Germline V gene data show CDR1 as SGHRS and CDR2 as YFSETQ. J lost 4 bases, V lost 3 bases, and 4 bases had no gene match. There are 14 residues in the CDR3. The CDR3 region is CASSSGTGTETQYF. CDR3 sequence (DNA): TGCGCCAGCAGCTCCGGGACAGGGACAGAGACCCAGTACTTC.

The chain is built from TRBV4-1 and TRBJ1-2; D is unclear. Trimming left V 1 base short and J 4 bases short, with 13 bases between. The CDR3 is 15 amino acids. The germline V gene has CDR1 MGHRA and CDR2 YSYEKL. CDR3 DNA sequence: TGCGCCAGCAGCCAAGGCGATGGGTGGGCCTATGGCTACACCTTC. Its protein is CASSQGDGWAYGYTF.

The chain recombines TRBV10-3 with TRBJ2-3, with TRBD2 identical over 10 bases. The CDR3 runs 18 residues. V was clipped by 2 bases and J by 0 bases; unmatched bases: 8. From germline, CDR1 is ENHRY and CDR2 SYGVKD. Here the CDR3 reads CAISERGLAGVSTDTQYF. Written as DNA, the CDR3 is TGTGCCATCAGTGAGAGGGGCCTAGCGGGAGTCAGCACAGATACGCAGTATTTT.

The genes are TRBV20-1 and TRBJ2-4, with TRBD1 as a possible D gene (6 bases). Germline CDR1 is DFQATT and CDR2 is SNEGSKA (reference sequence). Trimming took off 6 bases at V and 0 bases at J, with 15 bases between the two ends. This CDR3 is 15 amino acids long. The CDR3 bases are TGCAGTGCCCCCTTTCCACAGGGAGCCAAAAACATTCAGTACTTC. Protein product: CSAPFPQGAKNIQYF.

This clonotype was seen a handful of times. The CDR3: CASSSRQASQYF. The CDR3 DNA is TGTGCCAGCAGCTCGCGCCAGGCCTCGCAGTATTTT. The genes are TRBV9 and TRBJ2-3; D uncertain. CDR3 size: 12 residues. Trimming took off 4 bases at V and 10 bases at J, with 13 bases between the two ends. The germline V gene has CDR1 SGDLS and CDR2 YYNGEE.

This clonotype was seen more than once but under ten times. The chain employs TRBV4-3 and TRBJ1-2; D is ambiguous. Germline-derived CDR1 and CDR2 are LGHNA and YSLEER. The CDR3 sequence is 15 residues long. Trimming removed 0 bases from V and 2 bases from J, with 10 bases in between. CDR3: CASSQEEEQNYGYTF. As DNA, the CDR3 is TGCGCCAGCAGCCAAGAAGAGGAACAGAACTATGGCTACACCTTC.

This rearrangement joins TRBV20-1 to TRBJ2-3, with 9 bases identical to TRBD2. V shed 2 bases and J 4 bases; nucleotides not matched to a gene: 4. CDR3 length equals 14 residues. Per the germline V gene, CDR1 is DFQATT and CDR2 is SNEGSKA (reference sequence). CDR3 in DNA: TGCAGTGCTAGACCAGCGGGAGGCCCAGATACGCAGTATTTT. This translates into CSARPAGGPDTQYF.

V gene TRBV30 combines with J gene TRBJ2-2; tentative D call: TRBD2 (6 bases). Trimming took off 1 base at V and 7 bases at J, with 10 bases between the two ends. The CDR3 sequence is 13 residues long. CDR1 is GTSNPN, CDR2 SVGIG, per germline (reference sequence). The CDR3 loop reads CAWSAVGGGELFF. CDR3 nucleotides: TGTGCCTGGAGTGCAGTGGGGGGCGGGGAGCTGTTTTTT.

This clonotype appeared a few times. V and J are TRBV18 and TRBJ1-6, with 8 nucleotides matching TRBD1. The CDR3 is 15 amino acids. V trimming: 3 bases; J trimming: 10 bases; junction bases outside the gene matches: 8. Germline lookup yields CDR1 KGHSH and CDR2 LQKENI. The chain's CDR3 is CASSPSTGEASPLHF. The CDR3 DNA reads as TGTGCCAGCTCACCCTCGACAGGGGAAGCATCACCCCTCCACTTT.